A single sample gave rise to the 10 T cell receptor beta chains below, sequenced in a study of yellow fever vaccine responses in identical twins. MiXCR, applied by TCRdb to the RT-PCR reads, yields one record per CDR3 protein. This table holds approximately 6,900 distinct CDR3 sequences, roughly 89% found once. This material consisted of T cells from blood (PBMCs), unsorted or a sorted subset (not recorded which), taken before or after yellow fever vaccination (not recorded which). Receptors were obtained from a woman aged 18-30 years who received the yellow fever vaccine.

This clonotype has just a few counts. This sequence joins TRBV7-2 and TRBJ2-3; no reliable D call. Germline loops: CDR1 SGHTA, CDR2 FQGNSA. Trimming left V 0 bases short and J 0 bases short, with 10 bases between. The CDR3 spans 16 residues. In nucleotides, the CDR3 is TGTGCCAGCAGCTTAGCGTTTAAGGGAAGCACAGATACGCAGTATTTT. Translation: CASSLAFKGSTDTQYF.

This clonotype was seen only once. The chain combines TRBV29-1 with TRBJ2-5; the match to TRBD1 covers 7 bases. Per germline, CDR1 SQVTM and CDR2 ANQGSEA. With V trimmed by 2 bases and J by 5 bases, 14 bases remained unmatched. The CDR3 has 16 residues. The CDR3 sequence: CSVELDRYPEGETQYF. The CDR3 DNA reads as TGCAGCGTTGAATTGGACAGGTACCCAGAGGGGGAGACCCAGTACTTC. Full variable domain (outside the CDR3, taken from reference TRBV29-1 and TRBJ2-5): SAVISQKPSRDICQRGTSLTIQCQVDSQVTMMFWYRQQPGQSLTLIATANQGSEATYESGFVIDKFPISRPNLTFSTLTVSNMSPEDSSIYLCSVELDRYPEGETQYFGPGTRLLVL.

The rearrangement joins TRBV7-2 to TRBJ2-3, with TRBD2 as a possible D gene (5 bases). Between the trimmed V and J ends, which lost 5 bases and 0 bases, there was a span of 12 bases. This CDR3 is 15 amino acids long. The V gene's germline CDR1 is SGHTA and CDR2 FQGNSA. In DNA form, the CDR3 reads TGTGCCAGCAGCCCCGAGGAGCGGAGCACAGATACGCAGTATTTT. Translation gives CASSPEERSTDTQYF.

The chain employs TRBV7-9 and TRBJ2-7; TRBD2 matches at 10 bases. The V gene end was trimmed by 5 bases and the J gene end by 5 bases; junction bases not matched to a gene: 3. This CDR3 spans 13 amino acids. Germline V gene sequence: CDR1 SEHNR, CDR2 FQNEAQ (reference sequence). DNA for the CDR3: TGTGCCAGCAGCCCTAGCGGGAGCCACGAGCAGTACTTC. Translating it yields CASSPSGSHEQYF.

The chain is built from TRBV29-1 and TRBJ1-3, with D hard to call. This CDR3 is built from 13 residues. The germline V and J ends were trimmed by 3 bases and 1 base, with 7 bases remaining between them. Germline V gives CDR1 SQVTM, CDR2 ANQGSEA. The DNA for the CDR3 is TGCAGCGTTGAGCCCCCTTCTGGAAACACCATATATTTT. It encodes CSVEPPSGNTIYF.

The V and J genes are TRBV11-1 and TRBJ2-5; 8 positions match TRBD2. The V gene end was trimmed by 3 bases and the J gene end by 2 bases; junction bases not matched to a gene: 17. Germline values: CDR1 SGHAT, CDR2 FQDESV (reference sequence). The CDR3 is made up of 19 amino acids. The CDR3 loop reads CASSFFRRGEIAAQETQYF. CDR3 coding DNA: TGTGCCAGCAGCTTTTTCAGGCGGGGGGAAATAGCGGCACAAGAGACCCAGTACTTC. Full variable domain (remainder filled in from reference TRBV11-1 and TRBJ2-5): EAEVAQSPRYKITEKSQAVAFWCDPISGHATLYWYRQILGQGPELLVQFQDESVVDDSQLPKDRFSAERLKGVDSTLKIQPAELGDSAMYLCASSFFRRGEIAAQETQYFGPGTRLLVL.

The rearrangement uses TRBV7-2 and TRBJ1-6; TRBD1 might be the D (5 bases). CDR3 length: 15 amino acids. Germline CDR1 reads SGHTA; CDR2 reads FQGNSA. V was trimmed by 4 bases and J by 7 bases, leaving 14 bases between them. The CDR3 DNA sequence: TGTGCCAGCAGCTCGATAGGGGAGGCAAATTCACCCCTCCACTTT. Protein sequence: CASSSIGEANSPLHF. The entire variable domain, with the rest obtained from reference TRBV7-2 and TRBJ1-6, is as follows: GAGVSQSPSNKVTEKGKDVELRCDPISGHTALYWYRQSLGQGLEFLIYFQGNSAPDKSGLPSDRFSAERTGGSVSTLTIQRTQQEDSAVYLCASSSIGEANSPLHFGNGTRLTVT.

This clonotype was seen only a few times. The V gene is TRBV2, the J gene TRBJ2-7; perhaps TRBD2 as D (5 bases). V shed 5 bases and J shed 0 bases, with 8 bases lying between them. The CDR3 extends over 13 amino acids. CDR1 and CDR2 from the germline V gene are SNHLY and FYNNEI. This CDR3 is CASSNGISYEQYF. Written as DNA, the CDR3 is TGTGCCAGCAGTAACGGGATCTCCTACGAGCAGTACTTC.

The V gene is TRBV23-1, the J gene TRBJ1-5; D call uncertain. TRBV23-1 qualifies as an ORF whose function is uncertain. The length of the CDR3 is 16 residues. Trimming removed 0 bases at V and 4 bases at J, with 13 bases between. CDR3 sequence reads: CASSQSKRASNQPQHF. The CDR3 DNA follows: TGCGCCAGCAGTCAATCGAAAAGGGCCTCAAATCAGCCCCAGCATTTT.

The chain recombines TRBV7-2 with TRBJ2-2, with D uncertain. The CDR3 length is 12 residues. Germline-derived CDR1 and CDR2 are SGHTA and FQGNSA. V was trimmed by 5 bases and J by 4 bases, leaving 5 bases between them. The CDR3 bases are TGTGCCAGCAGCCTGATCACCGGGGAGCTGTTTTTT. Protein: CASSLITGELFF.